These T cell receptor beta chains were read from a single sample in a study of sequential checkpoint blockade in melanoma. Assay: immunoSEQ multiplex PCR; the TCRdb copy retains only in-frame clones and omits some. This table holds some 7,000 clones, 20% to 30% found once. The sequences come from tumor tissue (inferred from file names), collected from a patient given nivolumab and ipilimumab in sequence. The source of these receptors is a human donor with melanoma. Both conserved end residues are trimmed from each CDR3.

V gene	J gene	CDR3 protein
TRBV11-3	TRBJ1-4	ASSLYRGQGNEKLF
TRBV9	TRBJ2-1	ASSTSGRSYNEQF
TRBV10-2	TRBJ2-2	ASSETLMAGELF
TRBV9	TRBJ1-2	ASSVTGGAGGYT
TRBV11-3	TRBJ2-2	ASSFGANDPTGELF
TRBV6-8	TRBJ2-2	ASSYSFPNTGELF
TRBV9	TRBJ2-4	ASSPPGTSDRNIQY
TRBV2	TRBJ2-2	ASSRTERANTGELF
TRBV19	TRBJ1-4	ASSIPGWGEKLF
TRBV11-3	TRBJ1-3	ASSSPDPNRGEGNTIY
TRBV18	TRBJ2-3	ASSPGTGGDTDTQY
TRBV16	TRBJ2-2	ASSWRGSGSTGELF
TRBV14	TRBJ2-5	ASSQEGTGLQETQY
TRBV28	TRBJ1-1	ASSVPGQVNTEAF
TRBV9	TRBJ1-4	ASSRGGTGYEKLF
TRBV15	TRBJ2-3	ATSRASGNTDTQY
TRBV5-1	TRBJ2-1	ASSLAGLTVYNEQF
TRBV9	TRBJ2-1	ASSVDPYSYNEQF
TRBV5-1	TRBJ1-4	ASSCHRITNEKLF
TRBV6-8	TRBJ1-1	ASSYRGVYEAF
TRBV11-3	TRBJ2-1	ASGTSGTGLGNEQF
TRBV18	TRBJ2-2	ASSYRSLAGELF
TRBV2	TRBJ2-2	ASRTVTGELF
TRBV6-8	TRBJ2-1	ASRRTSGVYNEQF
TRBV5-2	TRBJ2-2	ASSPGGPGELF
TRBV28	TRBJ2-1	ASGVGLAQNEQF
TRBV10-2	TRBJ2-1	ASSSSGRAGEQF
TRBV11-3	TRBJ2-1	ASRLGGGASSYNEQF
TRBV19	TRBJ1-1	ASSRRQSSTEAF
TRBV19	TRBJ1-5	ASSIAWPGWEPQH
TRBV1	TRBJ2-1	ASSQAPGANEQF
TRBV11-3	TRBJ2-5	ASSLGGGSRETQY
TRBV9	TRBJ1-1	ASSAQQGNTEAF
TRBV5-1	TRBJ1-1	ASSLGGRGGYQPGDTEAF
TRBV6-7	TRBJ2-1	ASSFSTRGNEQF
TRBV19	TRBJ2-3	ASSISTEDTQY
TRBV5-1	TRBJ2-2	ASSFGQSSTGELF
TRBV11-3	TRBJ2-2	ASSLGPSGLGGELF
TRBV25-1	TRBJ2-3	ASSFLGDTQY
TRBV19	TRBJ2-2	ASSIEGLGSGELF
TRBV11-3	TRBJ2-1	ASSLERWDRPFNEQF
TRBV4-1	TRBJ1-5	ASSQDGEGLGRQPQH
TRBV19	TRBJ2-2	ASRGTTTFGTGELF
TRBV18	TRBJ1-4	ASSPPLGAANEKLF
TRBV9	TRBJ2-5	ASNEGQETQY
TRBV18	TRBJ2-2	ASSPPTGRDGGELF
TRBV19	TRBJ1-4	ASRGGNEKLF
TRBV5-1	TRBJ2-1	ASLRTSGGPINEQF
TRBV10-2	TRBJ1-1	ASSEPDRVGTEAF
TRBV12-5	TRBJ2-5	ASGLISGRLETQY
TRBV11-3	TRBJ2-1	ASSLIELGQPHRPTKKQF